This TCR beta chain appears in the sequencing data of a study of T cell repertoires in cytomegalovirus infection. V gave up 3 bases and J gave up 8 bases; unmatched junction bases: 6. The CDR3 spans 13 residues. Looked up from germline, CDR1 is DFQATT and CDR2 is SNEGSKA (reference sequence). This clonotype was seen a handful of times. One entry per CDR3 protein, called by TCRdb with MiXCR from the reads. Here the sample spans fewer than 300,000 distinct CDR3 sequences, roughly 24% being singletons. The sample consisted of PBMCs. The clonotype was recovered from a human donor in good health (CMV status not recorded). Some clones in this sample may be carry-over from other donors' samples. J is TRBJ1-4 and V is TRBV20-1, with TRBD1 matching 7 bases. This CDR3 is CSASPQGVEKLFF. The CDR3 nucleotides are TGCAGTGCTAGTCCGCAGGGGGTAGAAAAACTGTTTTTT.